Sequencing of this T cell receptor (beta chain) was carried out in a study of read filtering for tumor transcriptome and immune sequencing (dated by TCRdb to 2019 to 2021). Looking at the study overall: The cohort was composed of 16 to 20 male and 11 to 15 female patients, with a mean age of roughly 70 years and an age range of about 45 to 90. One main goal was a read-filtering strategy for immune repertoire data, in particular deciding whether clonotypes backed by only one read should be removed. TCR-region mapped reads per sample ranged from about 4.05 to 10.27 million with IR-seq versus only about 75 to 1,400 with RNA-seq. By revised international staging, eight or nine patients were R-ISS I, about 16 were R-ISS II and roughly seven were R-ISS III. Whole-transcriptome libraries were prepared with the TruSeq RNA Access Library Prep Kit after DNase treatment. Using the same bone marrow samples, the study compared TCR repertoires obtained by targeted immune repertoire sequencing with those obtained by bulk whole-transcriptome sequencing.

This clonotype was seen many times. What antigen it recognizes has not been identified. Per-base qualities were not stored, and no clone one base away is much larger. Overall results and qualifications from the work: The sorted CD138-negative fraction was not purified T cells but a mixed bone marrow immune population. In IR-seq, about four fifths of clonotypes but 3% to 3.5% of total reads were represented by single-read clonotypes, whereas in RNA-seq, approximately 70% of clonotypes and approximately 44% of reads were represented by single-read clonotypes. The correlation between IR-seq and RNA-seq shared clonotype proportions rose when single-read clonotypes were removed. Clonotypes were captured by IR-seq at much higher depth and more reliably than by RNA-seq, and smaller IR-seq throughput was sufficient for identification of most shared clonotypes.

The germline ends are 16 bases apart after V is trimmed by 3 bases and J by 9 bases. Including cysteine and phenylalanine, the CDR3 has 14 amino acids. Of the read, only the CDR3 DNA is kept; its 42 bases are in frame from base 1. Taken from the germline V gene, the CDR1 and CDR2 loops are SGHTA and FQGNSA. Every patient had bone marrow sampled at the time of active disease. Bone marrow mononuclear cells were isolated by Ficoll-Hypaque density gradient centrifugation. CD138-negative cells were obtained by negative selection after labeling with CD138 magnetic microbeads on a MACS separator, removing myeloma plasma cells. The purity of the isolated cells was checked by flow cytometry with CD138 antibodies on an Attune NxT. Total RNA was extracted using TRIzol reagent and was quantified on a NanoDrop spectrophotometer. For each patient, the CD138-negative bone marrow sample underwent paired RNA-seq and IR-seq.

TCR libraries were built from 400 to 450 ng RNA with the Immunoverse kit, using molecular barcoded adaptors covering alpha/delta and beta/gamma chains. The same RNA used for transcriptome sequencing was used for TCR library preparation. Sequencing of TCR libraries was carried out on an Illumina HiSeq 4000 with 2 x 150 cycles. The published analysis was carried out like this. MiXCR aligned TCR reads to human V, D, J and C references and assembled the aligned reads into CDR3 clonotypes, with quality filtering and error correction included. The tcR package in R was used to analyze clonotype counts and gene usage diversity. Raw mapping reads were checked after the RNA-seq reads had been mapped by STAR aligner version 2.5.3a onto the human GRCh37 genome. To test how sequencing depth affected the clonotypes detected, IR-seq fastq files were randomly downsampled with Seqtk 1.3. TCRdb's own reprocessing of the public reads used fastp at Q25 and MiXCR and kept productive beta chains. Each CDR3 protein appears once, grouped with its most common genes and DNA. Clone size and V and J calls follow TCRdb, not the original study. In all, the sample holds some 46,000 distinct CDR3 sequences, and approximately 12% of those were seen once. Roughly 15% of the sample is held by the ten biggest clonotypes.

The chain links TRBV7-2 with TRBJ2-3; the D gene cannot be resolved reliably. The clonotype was recovered from a donor aged 40 or over with multiple myeloma. Specimen: a population of CD138-negative cells sorted from bone marrow. The cell subset or site label of this sample denotes: bone marrow mononuclear cells depleted of CD138+ plasma/myeloma cells by negative magnetic selection. CDR3 reads: CASSFEIGPRTQYF. The sequenced DNA: TGTGCCAGCAGCTTTGAAATAGGCCCCCGAACGCAGTATTTT.